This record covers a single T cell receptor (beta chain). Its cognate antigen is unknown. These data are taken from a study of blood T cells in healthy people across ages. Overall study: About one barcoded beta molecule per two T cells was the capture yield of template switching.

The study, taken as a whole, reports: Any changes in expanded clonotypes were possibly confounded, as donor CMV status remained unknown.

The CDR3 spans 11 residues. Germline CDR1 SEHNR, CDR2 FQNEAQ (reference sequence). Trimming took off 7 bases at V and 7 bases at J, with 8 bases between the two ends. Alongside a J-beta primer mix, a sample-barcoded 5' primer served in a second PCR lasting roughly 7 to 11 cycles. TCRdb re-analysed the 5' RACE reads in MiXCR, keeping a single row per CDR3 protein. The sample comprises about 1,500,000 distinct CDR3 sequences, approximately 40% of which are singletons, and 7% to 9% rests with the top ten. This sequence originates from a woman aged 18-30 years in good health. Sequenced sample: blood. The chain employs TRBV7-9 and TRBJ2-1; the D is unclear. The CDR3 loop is CASTLENEQFF. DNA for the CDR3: TGTGCCAGCACCCTAGAAAATGAGCAGTTCTTC.